One and the same sample provided the 5 T cell receptor beta chains below, sequenced in a study of T cells after yellow fever vaccination. TCRdb recomputed calls from the 5' RACE reads with MiXCR, one row per CDR3 protein. The sample includes some 150,000 distinct CDR3 sequences, more than 9.5% of them seen just once. The sequencing used CD8+ T cells sorted from PBMCs, collected 15 days after the yellow fever booster vaccination. These receptors were obtained from a young man who received the YFV17D yellow fever vaccine.

This clonotype has only a few counts. The chain recombines TRBV7-2 with TRBJ2-1; perhaps TRBD2 as D (6 bases). The CDR3 extends over 13 amino acids. The germline V gene has CDR1 SGHTA and CDR2 FQGNSA. Trimming left V 2 bases short and J 8 bases short, with 10 bases between. CDR3 region: CASSLTPGDEQFF. Written as DNA, the CDR3 is TGTGCCAGCAGCTTAACCCCGGGGGATGAGCAGTTCTTC.

This clonotype was counted only a few times. The V gene is TRBV5-6, the J gene TRBJ2-5, with a tentative D call TRBD2 (7 bases). Trimming took 3 bases from V and 4 from J, leaving 16 bases between them. Germline lookup yields CDR1 SGHDT and CDR2 YYEEEE. The CDR3 totals 15 residues. The DNA for the CDR3 is TGTGCCAGCAGCTGGGGAGGGGGGGGAACAGAGACCCAGTACTTC. This gives the protein CASSWGGGGTETQYF.

The chain joins TRBV28 to TRBJ2-7; 7 bases align to TRBD1. V was pared by 5 bases and J by 5 bases, with 6 bases of the junction left unmatched. This CDR3 comprises 13 residues. Germline V gene sequence: CDR1 MDHEN, CDR2 SYDVKM. The CDR3 DNA reads as TGTGCCAGCAGTCCTGGGACAGCCGACGAGCAGTACGTC. The encoded protein is CASSPGTADEQYV.

This clonotype was picked up many times. The chain employs TRBV7-2 and TRBJ1-5, with a possible D match to TRBD1 (5 bases). Germline V gene sequence: CDR1 SGHTA, CDR2 FQGNSA. Trimming left V 5 bases short and J 4 bases short, with 18 bases between. This CDR3 comprises 16 residues. The CDR3 DNA reads as TGTGCCAGCAGCCTATCCCCGTTGGGGGGAAATCAGCCCCAGCATTTT. Its protein is CASSLSPLGGNQPQHF. The full variable domain, completed using reference TRBV7-2 and TRBJ1-5, is GAGVSQSPSNKVTEKGKDVELRCDPISGHTALYWYRQSLGQGLEFLIYFQGNSAPDKSGLPSDRFSAERTGGSVSTLTIQRTQQEDSAVYLCASSLSPLGGNQPQHFGDGTRLSIL.

The chain links TRBV7-9 to TRBJ2-5, with a possible D match to TRBD2 (6 bases). The CDR3 totals 14 residues. CDR1 is SEHNR, CDR2 FQNEAQ, per germline (reference sequence). Trimming removed 5 bases at V and 5 bases at J, with 15 bases between. CDR3 residues: CASSPRLGGETQYF. CDR3 DNA: TGTGCCAGCAGCCCGAGACTTGGGGGGGAGACCCAGTACTTC.